This TCR beta chain was observed in a study of blood T cell repertoires in COVID-19. TCRdb keeps only in-frame clones here, not all; method: immunoSEQ multiplex PCR. The sample records a few hundred thousand clones, more than 65% being singletons. Between the trimmed V and J ends, which lost 3 bases and 8 bases, there was a span of 8 bases. The CDR3 runs to 12 residues. Germline V gives CDR1 MNHEY, CDR2 SVGEGT. The source of this sequence is a woman aged 40 to 50 who had recovered from COVID-19. The chain employs TRBV6-2 or TRBV6-3 and TRBJ2-1, with D possibly being TRBD2 (5 bases). Sequences were obtained from peripheral blood. CDR3 coding DNA: TGTGCCAGCAGTTATACCGGGGATGAGCAGTTCTTC. As protein: CASSYTGDEQFF.